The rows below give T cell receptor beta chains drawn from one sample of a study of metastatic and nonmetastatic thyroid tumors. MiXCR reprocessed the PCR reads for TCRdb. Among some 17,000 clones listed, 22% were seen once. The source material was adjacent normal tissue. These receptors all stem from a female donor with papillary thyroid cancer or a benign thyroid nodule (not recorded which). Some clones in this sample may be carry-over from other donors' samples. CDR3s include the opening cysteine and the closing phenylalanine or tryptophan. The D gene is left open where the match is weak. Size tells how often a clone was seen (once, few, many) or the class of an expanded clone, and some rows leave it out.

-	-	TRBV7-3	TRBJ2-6	TGTGCCAGCAGTCGCGGGACACTCTCTGGGGCCAACGTCCTGACTTTC	CASSRGTLSGANVLTF
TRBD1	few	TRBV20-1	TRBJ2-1	TGCAGTGCTAAGGACAGGGAGGTCTACAATGAGCAGTTCTTC	CSAKDREVYNEQFF
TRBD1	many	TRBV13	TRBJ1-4	TGTGCCAGCACCGGGGGGACAGGGCCCAATGAAAAACTGTTTTTT	CASTGGTGPNEKLFF
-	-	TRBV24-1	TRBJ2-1	TGCGCCACCAGTGACACCGGGACCGGACTCTACAATGAGCAGTTCTTC	CATSDTGTGLYNEQFF
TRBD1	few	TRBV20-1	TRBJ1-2	TGCAGTGCTAGAGAAGGCAGGGGGCGTTTAAGCTACACCTTC	CSAREGRGRLSYTF
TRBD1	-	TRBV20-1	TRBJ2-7	TGCAGTGCTAGAGATTGGGACAGGGGTTACGAGCAGTACTTC	CSARDWDRGYEQYF
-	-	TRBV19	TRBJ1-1	TGTGCCAGTAGTCCATTGACGAACACTGAAGCTTTCTTT	CASSPLTNTEAFF
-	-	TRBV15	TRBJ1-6	TGTGCCACCAGCAGAGACAGGTCGCATAATTCACCCCTCCACTTT	CATSRDRSHNSPLHF
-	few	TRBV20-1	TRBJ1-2	TGCAGTGCTAGTCCCCAGGCAGTTTACTATGGCTACACCTTC	CSASPQAVYYGYTF
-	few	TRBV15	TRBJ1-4	TGTGCCACCAGCAGAAAGGCAGCTAATGAAAAACTGTTTTTT	CATSRKAANEKLFF
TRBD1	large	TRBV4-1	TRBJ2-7	TGCGCCAGCAGACAGGGACAGGGGGACTCCTACGAGCAGTACTTC	CASRQGQGDSYEQYF
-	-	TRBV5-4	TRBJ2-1	TGTGCCAGCAGCTTGGTTTCGGGATCGAACAATGAGCAGTTCTTC	CASSLVSGSNNEQFF
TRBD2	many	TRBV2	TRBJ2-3	TGTGCCAGCAGTTCTAGCGGGAGCTCCACAGATACGCAGTATTTT	CASSSSGSSTDTQYF
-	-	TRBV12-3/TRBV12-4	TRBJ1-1	TGTGCCAGCAGTTTGGCGGGGGCCCTGGGAGCTTTCTTT	CASSLAGALGAFF
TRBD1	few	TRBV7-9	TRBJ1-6	TGTGCCAGCAGCTCAGGGACAGGGGGCAATTCACCCCTCCACTTT	CASSSGTGGNSPLHF
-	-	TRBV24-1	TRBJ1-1	TGTGCCACCAGTGATAGATGGAACACTGAAGCTTTCTTT	CATSDRWNTEAFF
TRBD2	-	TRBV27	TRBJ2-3	TGTGCCAGCAGTATGACTAGCACGGATACGCAGTATTTT	CASSMTSTDTQYF
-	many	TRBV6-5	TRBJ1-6	TGTGCCAGCAGTTACTATGGGGGCCATAATTCACCCCTCCACTTT	CASSYYGGHNSPLHF
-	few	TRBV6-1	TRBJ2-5	TGTGCCACTTCGGCCTCTTACGGGGGTCCCGCGGAGACCCAGTACTTC	CATSASYGGPAETQYF
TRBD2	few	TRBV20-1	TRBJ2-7	TGCAGTGCTAGTTACCTAGCGGGAGCGGGCCACGAGCAGTACTTC	CSASYLAGAGHEQYF
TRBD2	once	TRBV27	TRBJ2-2	TGTGCCAGCAGTTTATACTCTGGGACTAGCCTCCCGCAAGAGCTGTTTTTT	CASSLYSGTSLPQELFF
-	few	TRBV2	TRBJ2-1	TGTGCCAGCATGGGTGACAAGGGGGATTATGAGCAGTTCTTC	CASMGDKGDYEQFF
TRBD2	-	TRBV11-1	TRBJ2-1	TGTGCCAGCAGCTTAGCGCCTAGCGGGGGAAACAATGAGCAGTTCTTC	CASSLAPSGGNNEQFF
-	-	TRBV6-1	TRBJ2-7	TGTGCCAGCGGGGGGCGGGGGAACTCCTACGAGCAGTACTTC	CASGGRGNSYEQYF
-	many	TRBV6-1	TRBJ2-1	TGTGCCAGCAGCCTTAGCGAAGGTGGTTACAATGAGCAGTTCTTC	CASSLSEGGYNEQFF
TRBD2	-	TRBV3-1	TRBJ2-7	TGTGCCAGCAGCCAAGGGGGGGAGGGGCGCTGGGAGCAGTACTTC	CASSQGGEGRWEQYF
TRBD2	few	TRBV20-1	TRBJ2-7	TGCAGTGCTAGATCCGAGCGGGGCTTAACCTACGAGCAGTACTTC	CSARSERGLTYEQYF
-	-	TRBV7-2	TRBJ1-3	TGTGCCAGCAGCGACAACTCTGTAAACACCATATATTTT	CASSDNSVNTIYF
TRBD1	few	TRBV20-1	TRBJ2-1	TGCAGTGCTAGAGGGTTGTATCACAGGGGTGCCGATGAGCAGTTCTTC	CSARGLYHRGADEQFF
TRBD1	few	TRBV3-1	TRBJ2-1	TGTGCCAGCAGCCAAGTCGACAGGGGAGAGCAGTTCTTC	CASSQVDRGEQFF
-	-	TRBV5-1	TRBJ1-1	TGCGCCAGCAGCTTAGGGGAGATGAACACTGAAGCTTTCTTT	CASSLGEMNTEAFF
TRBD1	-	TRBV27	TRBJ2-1	TGTGCCAGCGCCGGGACAGGGTACTACAATGAGCAGTTCTTC	CASAGTGYYNEQFF
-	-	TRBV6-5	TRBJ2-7	TGTGCCAGCAGTTACTCACCCCTGAGATCGTACGAGCAGTACTTC	CASSYSPLRSYEQYF
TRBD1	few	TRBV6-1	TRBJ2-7	TGTGCCAGCGGGGGACAGGGCCTCTACGAGCAGTACTTC	CASGGQGLYEQYF
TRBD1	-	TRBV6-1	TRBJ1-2	TGTGCCAGCACCGGGGACAGGGGGGGGTATGGCTACACCTTC	CASTGDRGGYGYTF
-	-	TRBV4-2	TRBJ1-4	TGTGCCAGCAGCCAAGACAGGGAAAAACTGTTTTTT	CASSQDREKLFF